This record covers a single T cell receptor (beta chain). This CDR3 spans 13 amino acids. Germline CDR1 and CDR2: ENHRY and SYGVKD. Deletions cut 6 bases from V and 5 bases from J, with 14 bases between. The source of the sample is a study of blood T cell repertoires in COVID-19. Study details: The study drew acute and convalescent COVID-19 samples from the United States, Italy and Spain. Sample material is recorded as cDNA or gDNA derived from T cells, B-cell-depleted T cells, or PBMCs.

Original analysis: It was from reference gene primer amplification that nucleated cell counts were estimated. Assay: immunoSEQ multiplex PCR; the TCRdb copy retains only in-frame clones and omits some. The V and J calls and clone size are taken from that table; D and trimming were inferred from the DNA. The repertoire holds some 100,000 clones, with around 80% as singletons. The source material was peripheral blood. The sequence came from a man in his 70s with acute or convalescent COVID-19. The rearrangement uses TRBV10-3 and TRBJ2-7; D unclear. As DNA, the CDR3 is TGTGCCATCAGACCCCCCGACGCGGACGAGCAGTACTTC. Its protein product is CAIRPPDADEQYF.